This T cell receptor beta chain was sequenced for a study of T cell responses to AZD1222 COVID-19 vaccine. Sequencing used immunoSEQ multiplex PCR; TCRdb keeps in-frame clones, though not all of them. This table holds around 110,000 clones, 92% found once. This clonotype was sampled from an adult who received the AZD1222 COVID-19 vaccine. This sample comprised peripheral blood, obtained 28 days after the second AZD1222 dose.

The chain's CDR3 is CASSPNAGLQSDGKLFF. For the CDR3, the DNA is TGTGCCAGCTCACCGAACGCGGGACTCCAAAGTGATGGAAAACTGTTTTTT. The chain is built from TRBV27 and TRBJ1-4, with a possible D match to TRBD1 (5 bases). Trimming took 8 bases from V and 10 from J, leaving 29 bases between them. CDR3 length equals 17 residues. From germline, CDR1 is MNHEY and CDR2 SMNVEV (reference sequence).